The 18 T cell receptor beta chains below come from one sample, sequenced in a study of T-cell memory formation after mild COVID-19. TCRdb processed the 5' RACE reads anew with MiXCR; each CDR3 protein has one entry. The sample records under 450,000 distinct CDR3 sequences, roughly 19% being singletons. The sequenced sample consisted of PBMCs or a T cell subset sorted from them (not recorded which). The receptors come from a man aged 18 to 29 who had mild COVID-19 (a few samples of this study predate the infection). Cell type and time point are not known.

This clonotype was seen only a few times. This sequence joins TRBV4-2 and TRBJ2-1; TRBD2 matches 12 bases. This CDR3 comprises 20 residues. The trim removed 4 bases at V and 0 bases at J, leaving 13 bases unmatched. The germline gives CDR1 LGHNA, CDR2 YNFKEQ. As DNA, the CDR3 is TGTGCCAGCAGCCGAACCCTACTAGCGGGGGGCGGAAGCTCCTACAATGAGCAGTTCTTC. It translates to CASSRTLLAGGGSSYNEQFF.

In this sample, this clonotype turned up once. CDR3 protein: CASSDRGEGQPQHF. For the CDR3, the DNA is TGTGCCAGCAGTGACAGGGGAGAGGGACAGCCCCAGCATTTT. The chain combines TRBV6-6 with TRBJ1-5; 8 nucleotides line up with TRBD1. In germline, CDR1 is MNHNY, CDR2 SVGAGI (reference sequence). J gave up 7 bases and V 5 bases, and 7 bases lay outside the gene matches. CDR3 length: 14 amino acids.

In this sample, this clonotype turned up once. The CDR3, as DNA: TGCAGAGCAATTACAGGGGTTCCACTGGGAGGGCAGTTCTTC. Protein product: CRAITGVPLGGQFF. This rearrangement joins TRBV20-1 to TRBJ2-1; a weak D match, TRBD1 (7 bases). CDR3 length: 14 residues. Germline assignment: CDR1 DFQATT and CDR2 SNEGSKA (reference sequence).

This clonotype was found many times. The gene calls are TRBV12-3 or TRBV12-4 and TRBJ1-1; D is unclear. This CDR3 has 14 residues. V dropped 6 bases and J dropped 2 bases, with 13 bases sitting between them. The CDR3 region is CASRIITANTEAFF. The CDR3, as DNA: TGTGCCAGCAGGATCATCACAGCAAACACTGAAGCTTTCTTT.

The rearrangement joins TRBV7-2 to TRBJ1-2, with 8 bases lining up with TRBD1. The CDR3 runs 16 residues. The germline V gene encodes CDR1 SGHTA and CDR2 FQGNSA. J was trimmed by 2 bases and V by 5 bases; bases with no gene match: 10. The CDR3 DNA is TGTGCCAGCAGCCGAACCTCCGGACAGGGCAACTATGGCTACACCTTC. Translating it yields CASSRTSGQGNYGYTF.

V gene TRBV18 combines with J gene TRBJ2-7; D remains ambiguous. CDR3 length equals 13 residues. Looked up from germline, CDR1 is KGHSH and CDR2 is LQKENI. V was cut by 5 bases and J by 0 bases, with 8 bases left in between. CDR3 coding DNA: TGTGCCAGCTCATCCGGACCCTCCTACGAGCAGTACTTC. Amino acids: CASSSGPSYEQYF.

With regard to this clonotype: Just one base apart from a much larger clone, this may be a read error. The J gene is TRBJ1-6, the V gene TRBV6-5, with D unclear. There are 12 residues in the CDR3. Trimming took 9 bases from V and 9 from J, leaving 12 bases between them. The germline V gene has CDR1 MNHEY and CDR2 SVGAGI. CDR3 in amino acids: CARSPDGSPLHF. CDR3 nucleotides: TGTGCCAGAAGCCCCGACGGTTCACCCCTCCACTTT.

The rearrangement uses TRBV20-1 and TRBJ1-2; TRBD1 matches at 7 bases. This CDR3 comprises 12 residues. CDR1 is DFQATT and CDR2 is SNEGSKA in the germline V gene (reference sequence). The J segment lost 4 bases and the V segment lost 4 bases, leaving 3 bases of the junction unmatched. The DNA of the CDR3 is TGCAGTGCTACGGGACAGTTCTATGGCTACACCTTC. Translated, it gives CSATGQFYGYTF.

This clonotype was observed a few times. V usage is TRBV7-8 and J usage is TRBJ2-5; possible D gene TRBD2, 5 bases. The germline gives CDR1 SGHVS, CDR2 FQNEAQ. Between the trimmed V and J ends, which lost 6 bases and 2 bases, there was a span of 22 bases. The CDR3 has 17 amino acids. This CDR3 reads CASRPLRRERLQETQYF. The CDR3 DNA follows: TGTGCCAGCAGACCACTACGCCGGGAACGCCTTCAAGAGACCCAGTACTTC.

The chain links TRBV12-3 or TRBV12-4 to TRBJ1-5; D uncertain. The CDR3 runs to 13 residues. The ends were cut back, 6 bases at V and 7 bases at J, with 13 bases in the middle. For the CDR3, the DNA is TGTGCCAGCAGATCTACCCTAAGGCAGCCCCAGCATTTT. This translates into CASRSTLRQPQHF.

This chain links TRBV20-1 with TRBJ1-5, with D perhaps TRBD1 (5 bases). The CDR3 spans 14 residues. The V and J ends lost 5 bases and 5 bases respectively, with 16 bases between them. From germline, CDR1 is DFQATT and CDR2 SNEGSKA (reference sequence). In nucleotides, the CDR3 is TGCAGTGCTCGGGGACCTCCAGGAGATCAGCCCCAGCATTTT. It encodes CSARGPPGDQPQHF.

This clonotype was counted between two and nine times. The rearrangement joins TRBV7-7 to TRBJ2-1; 7 nucleotides line up with TRBD2. V shed 1 base and J 9 bases; nucleotides not matched to a gene: 3. The CDR3 has 13 residues. The germline V gene encodes CDR1 SSHAT and CDR2 FNYEAQ (reference sequence). CDR3 DNA: TGTGCCAGCAGCTTAGGGCGGGGGACTGAGCAGTTCTTC. Residues: CASSLGRGTEQFF. Variable domain in full (rest from reference TRBV7-7 and TRBJ2-1): GAGVSQSPRYKVTKRGQDVTLRCDPISSHATLYWYQQALGQGPEFLTYFNYEAQPDKSGLPSDRFSAERPEGSISTLTIQRTEQRDSAMYRCASSLGRGTEQFFGPGTRLTVL.

The chain recombines TRBV7-9 with TRBJ2-6, with D possibly TRBD2 on 5 matching bases. The germline V and J ends were trimmed by 4 bases and 1 base, with 17 bases remaining between them. Per germline, CDR1 SEHNR and CDR2 FQNEAQ (reference sequence). The CDR3 sequence is 18 residues long. This CDR3 reads CASSSLRGSISGANVLTF. CDR3 DNA: TGTGCCAGCAGCTCCCTTAGAGGGTCAATTTCTGGGGCCAACGTCCTGACTTTC.

This clonotype has only a few counts. This rearrangement joins TRBV12-3 or TRBV12-4 to TRBJ2-4; D remains unclear. CDR3 length: 17 residues. Trimming cost V 3 bases and J 8 bases, with 23 bases left between them. The CDR3 bases are TGTGCCAGCAGTTTCTCCCGTCCCCGCCTGGAAGAAGACATTCAGTACTTC. Translated, it gives CASSFSRPRLEEDIQYF.

The J gene is TRBJ2-1, the V gene TRBV18; 10 nucleotides align to TRBD2. Germline lookup yields CDR1 KGHSH and CDR2 LQKENI. Germline trimming cut 0 bases from V and 4 bases from J; bases unmatched to any gene: 9. The CDR3 totals 18 residues. The CDR3: CASSPPIGAGGIYNEQFF. The CDR3 DNA follows: TGTGCCAGCTCACCACCCATCGGAGCGGGGGGGATTTACAATGAGCAGTTCTTC.

V is TRBV29-1 and J is TRBJ2-2, with D possibly called TRBD1 or TRBD2 (5 bases each). The CDR3 sequence is 12 residues long. Germline loops: CDR1 SQVTM, CDR2 ANQGSEA. Trimming took off 6 bases at V and 7 bases at J, with 12 bases between the two ends. CDR3: CSVADIIGELFF. The CDR3 bases are TGCAGCGTAGCGGACATAATCGGGGAGCTGTTTTTT.

This clonotype was observed a few times. V and J are TRBV20-1 and TRBJ2-3, with D perhaps TRBD2 (6 bases). The V and J ends lost 0 bases and 3 bases respectively, with 16 bases between them. The length of the CDR3 is 16 residues. CDR1 and CDR2 (germline): DFQATT, SNEGSKA (reference sequence). CDR3 nucleotides: TGCAGTGCTAGAGATACGCGGGGAACTGAGACAGATACGCAGTATTTT. Translating gives CSARDTRGTETDTQYF.

Only a few counts were recorded for this clonotype. This chain connects TRBV25-1 to TRBJ1-1, with D unresolved. Germline V lookup: CDR1 MGHDK, CDR2 SYGVNS. This CDR3 comprises 14 residues. Trimming removed 2 bases at V and 6 bases at J, with 13 bases between. CDR3 residues: CASSEGRWRAEAFF. CDR3 in DNA: TGTGCCAGCAGTGAAGGCAGGTGGCGGGCTGAAGCTTTCTTT.